These 10 T cell receptor beta chains originate from one sample sequenced in a study of human T cells and chemical hapten exposure. TCRdb reanalysed the RACE reads using MiXCR and keeps one entry per CDR3 protein. The sample holds 150,000 to 200,000 distinct CDR3 sequences, 13% to 15% seen once. Time point indicated: patch test 1, 2 weeks after DPC sensitization. Documented treatment: therapeutic diphenylcyclopropenone sensitization with weekly scalp DPC. The sample here was whole blood, taken in connection with sensitization to the hapten diphenylcyclopropenone (DPC). All receptors derive from a woman aged 25-40 years with alopecia areata. Some clones in this sample may be carry-over from other donors' samples.

This clonotype was observed a few times. V usage is TRBV28 and J usage is TRBJ1-5, with D possibly being TRBD1 (5 bases). The germline V and J ends were trimmed by 7 bases and 6 bases, with 10 bases remaining between them. CDR1 is MDHEN, CDR2 SYDVKM, per germline. The CDR3 sequence is 12 residues long. The chain's CDR3 is CASTPGTQPQHF. The CDR3 bases are TGTGCCAGCACCCCAGGGACTCAGCCCCAGCATTTT. The whole variable domain, remainder taken from reference TRBV28 and TRBJ1-5, is DVKVTQSSRYLVKRTGEKVFLECVQDMDHENMFWYRQDPGLGLRLIYFSYDVKMKEKGDIPEGYSVSREKKERFSLILESASTNQTSMYLCASTPGTQPQHFGDGTRLSIL.

This clonotype appeared a few times. The V gene is TRBV19, the J gene TRBJ1-2; D not certain. The germline V and J ends were trimmed by 6 bases and 4 bases, with 12 bases remaining between them. The CDR3 is 13 residues long. CDR1 and CDR2 (germline): LNHDA, SQIVND (reference sequence). The DNA of the CDR3 is TGTGCCAGTAGGACGGGAGGTGGCTATGGCTACACCTTC. As protein: CASRTGGGYGYTF.

This clonotype was counted ten times or more. J is TRBJ2-1 and V is TRBV6-1, with 14 bases identical to TRBD2. CDR3 length: 15 amino acids. The germline CDR1 and CDR2 sequences are MNHNS and SASEGT. The V gene end was trimmed by 10 bases and the J gene end by 7 bases; junction bases not matched to a gene: 9. Written as DNA, the CDR3 is TGTGCCATGGGGACCGGGACTAGCGGGAGAAATGAGCAGTTCTTC. This translates into CAMGTGTSGRNEQFF.

V is TRBV18 and J is TRBJ1-4; no clear D gene. The V gene lost 3 bases and the J gene lost 8 bases, with 10 bases spanning the gap. The length of the CDR3 is 13 residues. The germline CDR1 and CDR2 sequences are KGHSH and LQKENI. The CDR3 reads CASSPNFGEKLFF. Here the CDR3 DNA reads TGTGCCAGCTCACCGAACTTTGGGGAAAAACTGTTTTTT. Variable domain in full (rest from reference TRBV18 and TRBJ1-4): NAGVMQNPRHLVRRRGQEARLRCSPMKGHSHVYWYRQLPEEGLKFMVYLQKENIIDESGMPKERFSAEFPKEGPSILRIQQVVRGDSAAYFCASSPNFGEKLFFGSGTQLSVL.

CDR3 residues: CASSAGYSNQPQHF. The CDR3 bases are TGTGCCAGTAGTGCAGGGTATAGCAATCAGCCCCAGCATTTT. J is TRBJ1-5 and V is TRBV19; possible D gene TRBD1, 5 bases. Germline assignment: CDR1 LNHDA and CDR2 SQIVND (reference sequence). Trimming removed 5 bases from V and 0 bases from J, with 8 bases in between. There are 14 residues in the CDR3.

A few counts support this clonotype. The V gene is TRBV28, the J gene TRBJ1-2, with D possibly matching TRBD1 (5 bases). This CDR3 contains 11 residues. Germline V gene sequence: CDR1 MDHEN, CDR2 SYDVKM. The germline V and J ends were trimmed by 8 bases and 3 bases, with 7 bases remaining between them. The CDR3 DNA is TGTGCCAGCGGCAGGGACTATGGCTACACCTTC. It yields the protein CASGRDYGYTF.

The chain carries TRBV5-1 and TRBJ2-3, with no clear D. Per the germline V gene, CDR1 is SGHRS and CDR2 is YFSETQ. CDR3 size: 15 residues. Trimming cost V 3 bases and J 2 bases, with 13 bases left between them. The CDR3 sequence: CASSWGTLNTDTQYF. The DNA for the CDR3 is TGCGCCAGCAGCTGGGGAACCCTTAACACAGATACGCAGTATTTT.

The V and J genes are TRBV4-1 and TRBJ2-1; 10 positions match TRBD2. The V and J ends lost 4 bases and 4 bases, in that order; junction bases with no gene match: 10. CDR1 and CDR2 from the germline V gene are MGHRA and YSYEKL. The CDR3 spans 17 residues. The DNA for the CDR3 is TGCGCCAGCAGCCTCCGAGAGGCTAGCGGGAGTTACAATGAGCAGTTCTTC. Its protein is CASSLREASGSYNEQFF.

The table lists this clonotype with many counts. The chain is built from TRBV7-3 and TRBJ2-7; 14 positions agree with TRBD2. Trimming took 5 bases from V and 6 from J; bases not matched to a gene: 3. CDR1 and CDR2 (germline): SGHTA, FQGTGA. The CDR3 has 14 residues. The CDR3 sequence is CASSTGLAGAEQYF. The CDR3 DNA reads TGTGCCAGCAGCACGGGACTAGCGGGGGCCGAGCAGTACTTC.

The chain links TRBV5-4 to TRBJ1-4; maybe TRBD1 (6 bases). The CDR3 covers 15 residues. The V end was cut by 0 bases, the J end by 7 bases, with 13 bases between. Germline V lookup: CDR1 SGHNT, CDR2 YYREEE (reference sequence). The CDR3 here is CASSLGQVEREKLFF. The CDR3 region has the DNA TGTGCCAGCAGCTTGGGACAGGTGGAACGTGAAAAACTGTTTTTT.